This T cell receptor (beta chain) was profiled in a study of response to subunit inactivated influenza vaccine. The table lists this clonotype with a few counts. Looked up from germline, CDR1 is SGHTA and CDR2 is FQGTGA. Trimming cost V 5 bases and J 7 bases; bases outside gene matches: 16. This CDR3 has 16 amino acids. One entry per CDR3 protein, called by TCRdb with MiXCR from the RT-PCR reads. The sample lists under 200,000 distinct CDR3 sequences, less than 15% occurring once. The data also belong to a second study, concerning T cells expressing NK-cell markers. That paper states: The authors generated TCR beta cDNA through 5'RACE template switching with UMIs.

Sequences were derived from CD8+ T cells sorted from PBMCs, sampled 11 to 12 days after vaccination. The sequence derives from a man aged 50 or older who received an inactivated influenza vaccine. The chain joins TRBV7-3 to TRBJ2-7, with 8 bases matching TRBD2. The CDR3 protein is CASSGNRTSTGREQYF. In DNA, the CDR3 is TGTGCCAGCAGCGGTAATAGGACTAGCACGGGACGGGAGCAGTACTTC.